This T cell receptor beta chain derives from a study of cytomegalovirus exposure and HLA in healthy donors. Study-level results: An analysis was carried out later, and it reportedly showed fewer N-insertions in an Asian-associated ancestry cluster than the approximately 660-donor mean.

Nobody recorded the CMV serostatus of this donor. This clone showed up just a few times. The antigen is not known. The primer mix had 60 Vbeta and 13 Jbeta primers. Some clones are missing from TCRdb's copy, which holds only in-frame ones; the method was immunoSEQ multiplex PCR. The sample records around 90,000 clones, less than 70% being singletons. Unmatched junction bases numbered 15, after V lost 2 bases and J lost 7 bases. Germline V gives CDR1 GTSNPN, CDR2 SVGIG (reference sequence). The CDR3 consists of 16 residues. The sample taken for sequencing was PBMCs. V is TRBV30 and J is TRBJ1-2; 8 bases fit TRBD1. The TCR originated in a human donor in good health. The DNA for the CDR3 is TGTGCCTGGAGTTTGGACCCCGGACAGGGCCCCCTTGGCTACACCTTC. This gives the protein CAWSLDPGQGPLGYTF.